Detailed here is one T cell receptor beta chain. The data are from a study of somatic mutations in cytotoxic T cells in rheumatoid arthritis. The repertoire was sequenced with immunoSEQ multiplex PCR; TCRdb's copy has only in-frame clones and lacks some. The sample includes about 19,000 clones, roughly four fifths of them seen just once. Sequenced material: CD8+ T cells sorted from blood. The clonotype was recovered from an adult with rheumatoid arthritis.

The CDR3 sequence is CAIRGTGTGDTGELFF. CDR3 coding DNA: TGTGCCATCAGGGGCACCGGGACAGGGGACACCGGGGAGCTGTTTTTT. V gene TRBV10-3 combines with J gene TRBJ2-2, with 10 bases identical to TRBD1. This CDR3 has 16 amino acids. Per germline, CDR1 ENHRY and CDR2 SYGVKD. V gave up 6 bases and J gave up 3 bases; unmatched junction bases: 7.